These T cell receptor beta chains were read from a single sample in a study of T cell changes during pregnancy in multiple sclerosis. The protocol was immunoSEQ multiplex PCR, while the TCRdb copy is restricted to in-frame clones and leaves out a portion. The sample carries just under 60,000 clones, 80% to 95% recorded once. Here the sequenced sample was peripheral blood, taken in the first trimester of pregnancy. The receptor set was obtained from a female donor with multiple sclerosis, enrolled in a pregnancy study. Both conserved end residues are part of each CDR3. The D gene is left open where the match is weak. The listing skips clone size in some rows; elsewhere it reads once, few, many or a size class.

TRBJ1-4 - TRBV7-9 TRBD1 CASSRATGGREKLFF TGTGCCAGCAGCCGAGCGACAGGGGGCAGGGAAAAACTGTTTTTT
TRBJ2-7 - TRBV19 - CASSIGQGVGYEQYF TGTGCCAGTAGTATAGGCCAGGGTGTGGGCTACGAGCAGTACTTC
TRBJ1-6 - TRBV7-9 - CASSKSAPGSWNSPLHF TGTGCCAGCAGTAAATCCGCCCCCGGGTCTTGGAATTCACCCCTCCACTTT
TRBJ2-5 - TRBV11-2 - CASSFVLQETQYF TGTGCCAGCAGCTTTGTCCTCCAAGAGACCCAGTACTTC
TRBJ2-5 - TRBV5-4 TRBD1 CASSLGDRAGAQYF TGTGCCAGCAGCTTGGGGGACAGGGCCGGGGCCCAGTACTTC
TRBJ1-2 - TRBV6-5 TRBD1 CASSRDREYGYTF TGTGCCAGCAGCCGGGACAGGGAATATGGCTACACCTTC
TRBJ2-5 - TRBV5-6 - CASSSTDPYGETQYF TGTGCCAGCAGCTCTACCGACCCATACGGGGAGACCCAGTACTTC
TRBJ1-6 - TRBV7-8 - CASSLASQGLYNSPLHF TGTGCCAGCAGCTTAGCGTCCCAGGGGCTGTATAATTCACCCCTCCACTTT
TRBJ1-1 - TRBV19 - CASSLRTQMNTEAFF TGTGCCAGTAGTTTAAGGACTCAAATGAACACTGAAGCTTTCTTT
TRBJ2-3 - TRBV10-3 - CAINTGKGSGTDTQYF TGTGCCATCAATACAGGGAAGGGTTCGGGCACAGATACGCAGTATTTT
TRBJ1-2 few TRBV4-3 TRBD1 CASSPSSPDRVSGYTF TGCGCCAGCAGCCCATCGTCACCGGACAGGGTGTCCGGCTACACCTTC
TRBJ2-5 - TRBV2 TRBD1 CASSQAMTGGPQETQYF TGTGCCAGCAGCCAAGCGATGACAGGGGGGCCCCAAGAGACCCAGTACTTC
TRBJ2-5 - TRBV7-3 TRBD2 CASSWGGGETQYF TGTGCCAGCAGCTGGGGCGGGGGGGAGACCCAGTACTTC
TRBJ2-1 - TRBV4-3 TRBD2 CASSQTGLGYEQFF TGCGCCAGCAGCCAGACGGGACTAGGTTATGAGCAGTTCTTC
TRBJ1-1 - TRBV6-4 TRBD1 CASSLDRDTEAFF TGTGCCAGCAGTCTGGACAGGGACACTGAAGCTTTCTTT
TRBJ2-6 - TRBV7-2 - CASSSRASGANVLTF TGTGCCAGCAGCTCTAGAGCCTCTGGGGCCAACGTCCTGACTTTC
TRBJ2-3 - TRBV27 - CASSFPSTDTQYF TGTGCCAGCAGTTTTCCCTCCACAGATACGCAGTATTTT
TRBJ1-4 - TRBV7-2 TRBD1 CASSLYQGVGNEKLFF TGTGCCAGCAGCTTATACCAGGGGGTCGGTAATGAAAAACTGTTTTTT
TRBJ2-1 - TRBV6-1 - CASSVAISYNEQFF TGTGCCAGCAGTGTGGCCATCTCCTACAATGAGCAGTTCTTC
TRBJ1-1 - TRBV4-3 - CASSQDGVGDREAFF TGCGCCAGCAGCCAAGATGGGGTAGGAGACAGGGAAGCTTTCTTT
TRBJ1-1 - TRBV7-2 - CASSSAGAANTEAFF TGTGCCAGCAGTTCCGCTGGGGCCGCGAACACTGAAGCTTTCTTT
TRBJ2-5 - TRBV7-2 TRBD2 CASSLTSGGAQETQYF TGTGCCAGCAGCTTAACAAGCGGGGGGGCTCAAGAGACCCAGTACTTC
TRBJ2-4 - TRBV6-6 - CASSGGGGNIQYF TGTGCCAGCAGCGGGGGAGGAGGAAACATTCAGTACTTC
TRBJ2-1 - TRBV7-2 TRBD1 CASSSTGQGSSYNEQFF TGTGCCAGCAGCTCGACGGGACAGGGGAGCTCCTACAATGAGCAGTTCTTC
TRBJ2-7 - TRBV11-2 TRBD2 CASSRTGGLYEQYF TGTGCCAGCAGCCGGACGGGGGGGCTCTACGAGCAGTACTTC
TRBJ1-5 - TRBV7-2 TRBD1 CASSLFSGTGGNQPQHF TGTGCCAGCAGCTTATTTAGTGGGACAGGGGGCAATCAGCCCCAGCATTTT
TRBJ2-1 - TRBV9 - CASSVRAGPTYNEQFF TGTGCCAGCAGCGTCCGGGCGGGGCCCACCTACAATGAGCAGTTCTTC
TRBJ2-7 - TRBV11-1 - CASSTTGLTYEQYF TGTGCCAGCAGCACTACAGGGCTGACCTACGAGCAGTACTTC
TRBJ1-1 - TRBV9 TRBD1 CASSEGTGGWTEAFF TGTGCCAGCAGCGAGGGGACAGGGGGTTGGACTGAAGCTTTCTTT
TRBJ2-2 once TRBV5-1 - CASRRGSAGELFF TGCGCCAGCAGGCGGGGATCCGCCGGGGAGCTGTTTTTT
TRBJ1-6 - TRBV25-1 - CASSERGGVYNSPLHF TGTGCCAGCAGTGAAAGAGGGGGGGTCTATAATTCACCCCTCCACTTT
TRBJ1-5 - TRBV27 - CASSQQGDNQPQHF TGTGCCAGCAGCCAACAGGGAGACAATCAGCCCCAGCATTTT
TRBJ2-5 - TRBV7-2 TRBD1 CASSTRTGEQETQYF TGTGCCAGCAGCACTAGGACAGGTGAACAAGAGACCCAGTACTTC
TRBJ2-7 - TRBV5-5 TRBD2 CASSLKSGGTYEQYF TGTGCCAGCAGCTTGAAGAGCGGGGGGACGTACGAGCAGTACTTC
TRBJ2-7 - TRBV7-9 TRBD2 CASSFIASGVYEQYF TGTGCCAGCAGCTTTATAGCTAGCGGGGTCTACGAGCAGTACTTC
TRBJ1-1 - TRBV19 TRBD1 CASTIGQGWFSNTEAFF TGTGCCAGTACCATAGGACAGGGTTGGTTTTCGAACACTGAAGCTTTCTTT
TRBJ2-1 - TRBV14 TRBD2 CASSQDWRGGNNEQFF TGTGCCAGCAGCCAAGATTGGCGGGGGGGAAACAATGAGCAGTTCTTC
TRBJ1-2 - TRBV29-1 - CSVGLNNYGYTF TGCAGCGTTGGACTCAATAACTATGGCTACACCTTC
TRBJ1-1 - TRBV11-2 - CASSQTGNTEAFF TGTGCCAGCAGCCAGACGGGGAACACTGAAGCTTTCTTT
TRBJ1-4 - TRBV27 TRBD1 CASSPRQGSNEKLFF TGTGCCAGCAGTCCTAGACAGGGCTCTAATGAAAAACTGTTTTTT
TRBJ1-4 once TRBV5-4 - CASSFFGRRSNEKLFF TGTGCCAGCAGCTTCTTTGGGCGACGGTCTAATGAAAAACTGTTTTTT
TRBJ1-1 few TRBV12-5 - CASGGGGNEAFF TGTGCTAGTGGGGGCGGGGGGAATGAAGCTTTCTTT
TRBJ2-1 - TRBV5-1 TRBD2 CASSLPRLAGADNEQFF TGCGCCAGCAGCTTGCCCCGACTAGCGGGGGCCGACAATGAGCAGTTCTTC
TRBJ1-3 - TRBV13 - CASSPGVSGNTIYF TGTGCCAGCAGCCCCGGGGTTTCTGGAAACACCATATATTTT
TRBJ1-2 once TRBV6-5 - CASKEGSANYGYTF TGTGCCAGCAAGGAGGGCAGTGCTAACTATGGCTACACCTTC
TRBJ2-5 once TRBV7-8 TRBD2 CASSPWIPASGEETQYF TGTGCCAGCAGCCCCTGGATCCCGGCTAGCGGAGAAGAGACCCAGTACTTC
TRBJ2-3 - TRBV15 TRBD2 CATSGLVAGGTDTQYF TGTGCCACCAGCGGGTTAGTAGCGGGGGGGACAGATACGCAGTATTTT
TRBJ1-6 - TRBV19 - CASSIGRGAALHF TGTGCCAGTAGTATTGGGAGGGGCGCAGCCCTCCACTTT
TRBJ1-5 - TRBV7-6 - CASSLDTNQPQHF TGTGCCAGCAGCTTGGACACGAATCAGCCCCAGCATTTT
TRBJ2-7 - TRBV6-5 - CASSYSRKVRSYEQYF TGTGCCAGCAGTTACTCGAGGAAAGTGAGATCCTACGAGCAGTACTTC